Listed below are T cell receptor beta chains from one sample, sequenced in a study of blood T cell repertoires in COVID-19. Produced via immunoSEQ multiplex PCR; TCRdb's table is partial and in-frame only. The data contain some 130,000 clones, less than 90% of them singletons. Material for sequencing was PBMCs or T cells enriched from blood (not recorded which). These receptors came from a man in his forties or fifties with acute COVID-19. CDR3s include the opening cysteine and the closing phenylalanine or tryptophan. D genes are given only for firm matches. Clone size is given for some rows only: seen once, a few or many times, or a class if the clone is expanded.

size: few; V: TRBV29-1; J: TRBJ1-2; D: -; CDR3: CSAGPGLAVVGYTF; DNA: TGCAGCGCAGGCCCGGGACTTGCAGTCGTTGGCTACACCTTC
size: -; V: TRBV5-1; J: TRBJ2-3; D: TRBD2; CDR3: CASMRREREDTQYF; DNA: TGCGCCAGCATGAGGCGGGAGAGAGAAGATACGCAGTATTTT
size: once; V: TRBV27; J: TRBJ2-2; D: -; CDR3: CASSPLHAGVDTGELFF; DNA: TGTGCCAGCAGTCCCCTCCACGCGGGTGTAGACACCGGGGAGCTGTTTTTT
size: -; V: TRBV7-2; J: TRBJ2-3; D: TRBD2; CDR3: CASSLAGAGGPDTQYF; DNA: TGTGCCAGCAGCTTAGCAGGGGCGGGAGGACCAGATACGCAGTATTTT
size: once; V: TRBV4-3; J: TRBJ2-7; D: TRBD1; CDR3: CASSQEGGTGGYEQYF; DNA: TGCGCCAGCAGCCAAGAGGGTGGGACAGGGGGCTACGAGCAGTACTTC
size: -; V: TRBV5-6; J: TRBJ2-1; D: TRBD1; CDR3: CASSPDRGSSYNEQFF; DNA: TGTGCCAGCAGCCCGGACAGGGGGAGCTCCTACAATGAGCAGTTCTTC
size: -; V: TRBV10-2; J: TRBJ1-1; D: TRBD1; CDR3: CASSDLQGARDTEAFF; DNA: TGCGCCAGCAGCGACTTACAGGGGGCCCGCGACACTGAAGCTTTCTTT
size: -; V: TRBV3-1/TRBV3-2; J: TRBJ2-2; D: TRBD2; CDR3: CASSQESSEGREGANTGELFF; DNA: TGTGCCAGCAGCCAAGAGAGTAGCGAGGGGCGGGAGGGCGCGAACACCGGGGAGCTGTTTTTT
size: -; V: TRBV5-6; J: TRBJ1-1; D: TRBD1; CDR3: CASSSAPGPTGFTEAFF; DNA: TGTGCCAGCAGCTCTGCTCCCGGTCCGACAGGGTTCACTGAAGCTTTCTTT
size: -; V: TRBV7-2; J: TRBJ2-2; D: TRBD2; CDR3: CASSPTSGTGELFF; DNA: TGTGCCAGCAGCCCTACTAGCGGTACCGGGGAGCTGTTTTTT
size: -; V: TRBV18; J: TRBJ1-3; D: TRBD1; CDR3: CASSPDRGDGNTIYF; DNA: TGTGCCAGCTCACCCGACAGGGGCGATGGAAACACCATATATTTT
size: -; V: TRBV7-9; J: TRBJ2-7; D: TRBD1; CDR3: CASSNGQGAGNEQYF; DNA: TGTGCCAGCAGCAACGGACAGGGGGCAGGCAACGAGCAGTACTTC
size: -; V: TRBV19; J: TRBJ1-6; D: -; CDR3: CASAQVVDSPLHF; DNA: TGTGCCAGTGCCCAGGTAGTTGATTCACCCCTCCACTTT
size: -; V: TRBV2; J: TRBJ1-5; D: -; CDR3: CASSGNRDTNQPQHF; DNA: TGTGCCAGCAGTGGTAACCGGGACACCAATCAGCCCCAGCATTTT
size: once; V: TRBV5-1; J: TRBJ2-5; D: -; CDR3: CASSLAGRDQETQYF; DNA: TGCGCCAGCAGCTTGGCTGGTCGAGACCAAGAGACCCAGTACTTC
size: -; V: TRBV24-1; J: TRBJ1-3; D: -; CDR3: CATSDQGTGNTIYF; DNA: TGTGCCACCAGTGACCAGGGCACTGGAAACACCATATATTTT
size: -; V: TRBV28; J: TRBJ2-5; D: -; CDR3: CASSFNSGTETQYF; DNA: TGTGCCAGCAGTTTTAATAGCGGTACGGAGACCCAGTACTTC
size: -; V: TRBV30; J: TRBJ2-2; D: -; CDR3: CAWGRTVNTGELFF; DNA: TGTGCCTGGGGGCGGACAGTAAACACCGGGGAGCTGTTTTTT
size: -; V: TRBV15; J: TRBJ1-4; D: -; CDR3: CATSRGPGGYNEKLFF; DNA: TGTGCCACCAGCAGAGGACCGGGGGGGTATAATGAAAAACTGTTTTTT
size: -; V: TRBV30; J: TRBJ1-5; D: -; CDR3: CAWSALGGENQPQHF; DNA: TGTGCCTGGAGTGCCCTAGGAGGGGAGAATCAGCCCCAGCATTTT
size: -; V: TRBV15; J: TRBJ1-1; D: -; CDR3: CATSRAGGGGTEAFF; DNA: TGTGCCACCAGCAGAGCCGGTGGGGGGGGCACTGAAGCTTTCTTT
size: -; V: TRBV10-3; J: TRBJ2-7; D: TRBD2; CDR3: CAISERTSGATYEQYF; DNA: TGTGCCATCAGTGAGCGTACTAGCGGGGCGACCTACGAGCAGTACTTC
size: -; V: TRBV30; J: TRBJ1-1; D: -; CDR3: CAWSLRGFFVNTEAFF; DNA: TGTGCCTGGAGCCTACGGGGGTTTTTTGTGAACACTGAAGCTTTCTTT
size: few; V: TRBV3-1/TRBV3-2; J: TRBJ2-7; D: TRBD2; CDR3: CASSQDPGEGSYEQYF; DNA: TGTGCCAGCAGCCAAGACCCCGGGGAGGGATCCTACGAGCAGTACTTC
size: -; V: TRBV10-3; J: TRBJ2-4; D: TRBD1; CDR3: CAISSGQLNIQYF; DNA: TGTGCCATCAGTTCGGGACAGTTGAACATTCAGTACTTC
size: few; V: TRBV19; J: TRBJ2-2; D: TRBD2; CDR3: CASSIRGDNTGELFF; DNA: TGTGCCAGTAGTATACGGGGGGACAACACCGGGGAGCTGTTTTTT